This TCR beta chain emerged from a study of post-analysis software for immune sequencing data. Study results and limitations: The study found TRBV5-6, TRBV5-1 and TRBV20-1 among roughly 5 TRBV segments more frequent in patients than controls. Versus controls, multiple sclerosis patients showed significantly lower diversity (normalized Chao1).

cDNA libraries for TCR beta contained unique molecular identifiers. T cells, roughly 0.95 to 10 million of them, yielded some 510,000 cDNA molecules. TCRdb redid the calling of the PCR reads with MiXCR, one entry per CDR3 protein. The table includes about 560,000 distinct CDR3 sequences, 44% detected once. V was shortened by 7 bases and J by 3 bases, with 13 bases between the two germline ends. The CDR3 extends over 13 amino acids. In the case of this clonotype: What it binds is not known.

The sequence was collected from a girl aged 5-17 years with multiple sclerosis. Sequencing was done on a sample of blood. This rearrangement joins TRBV12-3 or TRBV12-4 to TRBJ2-7, with D perhaps matching TRBD2 (6 bases). The CDR3 region is CASTEAGLYEQYF. The CDR3 nucleotides are TGTGCCAGCACCGAGGCGGGGCTCTACGAGCAGTACTTC.